The subject of this entry is one T cell receptor (beta chain). Sequencing used immunoSEQ multiplex PCR; TCRdb keeps in-frame clones, though not all of them. The sample yields 120,000 or so clones, approximately 95% seen once. Trimming left V 9 bases short and J 4 bases short, with 24 bases between. The CDR3 is 16 residues long. Germline V gene sequence: CDR1 MDHEN, CDR2 SYDVKM. This sample is drawn from a study of control samples from healthy donors and cancer patients. The source of this sequence is a man younger than 45 in good health. The chain couples TRBV28 to TRBJ1-2; no reliable D call. The source material was blood. The CDR3 protein is CASTGSQIDTVYGYTF. CDR3 coding DNA: TGTGCCAGTACGGGGTCTCAGATCGACACGGTCTATGGCTACACCTTC.